This TCR beta chain was observed in a study of cytomegalovirus exposure and HLA in healthy donors. Among the roughly 120 subjects of the validation cohort, separate from the approximately 660-subject first cohort, were the donors. Germline values: CDR1 SGHNT, CDR2 YENEEA. Trimming took 6 bases from V and 6 from J, leaving 13 bases between them. The CDR3 spans 13 residues. Comment on this clone: Its antigen is unknown.

Findings of the study overall: Subsequent analysis showed first-cohort TCR clusters tending to co-occur in around 110 validation repertoires. Across donors, most TCRs were seen rarely, yet some public ones were widespread. The classifier reportedly diagnosed cytomegalovirus status with high sensitivity and specificity.

Libraries were prepared by immunoSEQ multiplex PCR; TCRdb keeps only in-frame clonotypes and omits some of them. The table has approximately 280,000 clones, 80% to 90% seen once. The rearrangement uses TRBV11-3 and TRBJ2-3; D remains ambiguous. The sample comprised PBMCs. This receptor was obtained from a woman in her late teens or twenties in good health and CMV-seronegative. The DNA for the CDR3 is TGTGCCAGCAGTCATAGCCCTCGGGATACGCAGTATTTT. Its protein product is CASSHSPRDTQYF.